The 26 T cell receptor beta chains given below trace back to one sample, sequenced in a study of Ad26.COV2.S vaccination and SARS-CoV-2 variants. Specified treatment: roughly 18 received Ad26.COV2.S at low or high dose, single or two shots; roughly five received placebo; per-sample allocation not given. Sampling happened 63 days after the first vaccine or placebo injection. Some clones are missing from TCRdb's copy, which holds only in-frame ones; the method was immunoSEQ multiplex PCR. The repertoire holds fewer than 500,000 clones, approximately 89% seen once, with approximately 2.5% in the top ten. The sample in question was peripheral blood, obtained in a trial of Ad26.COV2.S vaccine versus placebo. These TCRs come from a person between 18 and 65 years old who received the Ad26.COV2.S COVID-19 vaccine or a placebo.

The CDR3 region is CASSQASGPQHF. The CDR3 DNA follows: TGTGCCAGCAGCCAAGCTTCAGGGCCCCAGCATTTT. The chain recombines TRBV3-1 (or the pseudogene TRBV3-2) with TRBJ1-5; D is uncertain. The V and J ends lost 1 base and 9 bases respectively, with 7 bases between them. There are 12 residues in the CDR3. Germline lookup yields CDR1 LGHDT and CDR2 YNNKEL (reference sequence).

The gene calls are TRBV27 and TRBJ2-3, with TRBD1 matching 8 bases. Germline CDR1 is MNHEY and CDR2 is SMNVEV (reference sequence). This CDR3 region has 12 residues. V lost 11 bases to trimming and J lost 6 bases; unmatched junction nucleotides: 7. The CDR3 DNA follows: TGTGCCGGAGACAGGGGTACGGATACGCAGTATTTT. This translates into CAGDRGTDTQYF.

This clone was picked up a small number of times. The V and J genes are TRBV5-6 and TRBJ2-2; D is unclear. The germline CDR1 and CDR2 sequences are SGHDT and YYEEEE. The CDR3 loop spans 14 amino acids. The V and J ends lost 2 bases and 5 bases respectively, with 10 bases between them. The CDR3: CASSFPNPTGELFF. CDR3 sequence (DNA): TGTGCCAGCAGCTTCCCGAATCCGACCGGGGAGCTGTTTTTT.

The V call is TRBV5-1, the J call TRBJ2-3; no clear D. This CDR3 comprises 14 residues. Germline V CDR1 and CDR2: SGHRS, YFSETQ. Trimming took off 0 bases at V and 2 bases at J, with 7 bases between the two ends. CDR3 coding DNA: TGCGCCAGCAGCTTGGCTCAGTTCACAGATACGCAGTATTTT. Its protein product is CASSLAQFTDTQYF.

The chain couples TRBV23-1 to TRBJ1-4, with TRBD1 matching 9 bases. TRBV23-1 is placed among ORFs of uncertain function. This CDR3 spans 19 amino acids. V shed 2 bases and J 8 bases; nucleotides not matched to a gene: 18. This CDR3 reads CASSQACGTGINVSEKLFF. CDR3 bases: TGCGCCAGCAGTCAAGCGTGTGGGACAGGGATTAACGTAAGCGAAAAACTGTTTTTT.

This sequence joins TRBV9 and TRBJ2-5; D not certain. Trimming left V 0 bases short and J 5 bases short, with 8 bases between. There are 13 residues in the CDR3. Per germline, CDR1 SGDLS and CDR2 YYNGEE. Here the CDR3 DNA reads TGTGCCAGCAGCGTAGGGGTAGGGGAGACCCAGTACTTC. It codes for CASSVGVGETQYF.

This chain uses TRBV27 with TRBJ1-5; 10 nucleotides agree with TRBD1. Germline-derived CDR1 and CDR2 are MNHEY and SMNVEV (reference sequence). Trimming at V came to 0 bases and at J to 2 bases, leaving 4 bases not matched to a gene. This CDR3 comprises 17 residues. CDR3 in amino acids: CASSLSPGTGGNQPQHF. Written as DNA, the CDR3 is TGTGCCAGCAGTTTATCACCCGGGACAGGGGGCAATCAGCCCCAGCATTTT.

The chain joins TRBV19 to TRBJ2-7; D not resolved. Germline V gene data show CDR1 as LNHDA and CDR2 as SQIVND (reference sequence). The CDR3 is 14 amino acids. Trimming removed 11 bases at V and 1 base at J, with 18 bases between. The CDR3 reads CAGAEPPTSYEQYV. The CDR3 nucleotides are TGTGCCGGCGCTGAGCCCCCAACTTCCTACGAGCAGTACGTC.

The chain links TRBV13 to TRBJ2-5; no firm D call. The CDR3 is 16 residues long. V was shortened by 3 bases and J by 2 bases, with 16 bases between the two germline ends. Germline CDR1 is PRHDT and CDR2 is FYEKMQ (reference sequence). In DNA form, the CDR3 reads TGTGCCAGCAGCTTCTATTTACAACACCAGCAAGAGACCCAGTACTTC. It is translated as CASSFYLQHQQETQYF.

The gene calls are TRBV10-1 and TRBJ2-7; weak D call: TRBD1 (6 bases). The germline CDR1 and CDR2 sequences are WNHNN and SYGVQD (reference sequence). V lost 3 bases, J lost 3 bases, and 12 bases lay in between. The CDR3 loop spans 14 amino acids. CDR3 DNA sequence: TGCGCCAGCAGTGACCCAAAAGGGGGCTACGAGCAGTACGTC. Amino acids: CASSDPKGGYEQYV.

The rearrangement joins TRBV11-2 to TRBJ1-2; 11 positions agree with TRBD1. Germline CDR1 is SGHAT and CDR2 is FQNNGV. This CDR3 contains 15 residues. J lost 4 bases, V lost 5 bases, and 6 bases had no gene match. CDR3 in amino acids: CASSRSGTGGYGYTF. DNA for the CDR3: TGTGCCAGCAGCCGGTCCGGGACAGGGGGCTATGGCTACACCTTC.

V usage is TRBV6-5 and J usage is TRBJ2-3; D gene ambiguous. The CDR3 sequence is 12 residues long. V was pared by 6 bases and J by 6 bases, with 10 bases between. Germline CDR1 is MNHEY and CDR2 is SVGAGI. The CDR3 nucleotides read TGTGCCAGCAGCCTCCTCGGGGATACGCAGTATTTT. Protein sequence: CASSLLGDTQYF.

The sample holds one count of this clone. CDR3 sequence: CAAAFLAGGQGTQYF. CDR3 DNA: TGTGCCGCGGCGTTTTTAGCGGGAGGGCAAGGTACGCAGTATTTT. The genes are TRBV10-3 and TRBJ2-3, with TRBD2 matching over 11 bases. V gave up 11 bases and J gave up 8 bases; unmatched junction bases: 15. Germline V gene data show CDR1 as ENHRY and CDR2 as SYGVKD. The CDR3 is 15 amino acids.

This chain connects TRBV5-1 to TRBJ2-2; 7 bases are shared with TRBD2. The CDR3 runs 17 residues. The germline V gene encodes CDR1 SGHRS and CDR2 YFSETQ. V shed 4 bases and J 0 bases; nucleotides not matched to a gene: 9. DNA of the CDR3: TGCGCCAGCAGCCGTCGGCCAGCGGGGACGAACACCGGGGAGCTGTTTTTT. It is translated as CASSRRPAGTNTGELFF.

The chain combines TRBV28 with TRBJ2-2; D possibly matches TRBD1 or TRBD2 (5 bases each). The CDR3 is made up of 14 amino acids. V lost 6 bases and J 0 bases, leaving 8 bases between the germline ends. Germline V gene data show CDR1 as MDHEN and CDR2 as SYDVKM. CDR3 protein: CASSLGPNTGELFF. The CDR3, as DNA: TGTGCCAGCAGCTTGGGACCGAACACCGGGGAGCTGTTTTTT. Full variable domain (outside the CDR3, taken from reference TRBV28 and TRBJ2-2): DVKVTQSSRYLVKRTGEKVFLECVQDMDHENMFWYRQDPGLGLRLIYFSYDVKMKEKGDIPEGYSVSREKKERFSLILESASTNQTSMYLCASSLGPNTGELFFGEGSRLTVL.

The DNA of the CDR3 is TGTGCCAGCAACAGGGACTCCCGCTTCAATCAGCCCCAGCATTTT. It specifies CASNRDSRFNQPQHF. The chain recombines TRBV28 with TRBJ1-5, with D possibly TRBD1 on 6 matching bases. The CDR3 totals 15 residues. Germline CDR1 is MDHEN and CDR2 is SYDVKM. With 7 bases removed from V and 3 bases from J, the gap between germline ends came to 16 bases.

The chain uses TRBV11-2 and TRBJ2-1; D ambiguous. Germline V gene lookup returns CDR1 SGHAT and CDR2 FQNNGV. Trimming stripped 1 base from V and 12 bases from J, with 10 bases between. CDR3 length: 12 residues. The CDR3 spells CASSLVSGAQFF. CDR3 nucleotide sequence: TGTGCCAGCAGCTTAGTGTCGGGCGCGCAGTTCTTC.

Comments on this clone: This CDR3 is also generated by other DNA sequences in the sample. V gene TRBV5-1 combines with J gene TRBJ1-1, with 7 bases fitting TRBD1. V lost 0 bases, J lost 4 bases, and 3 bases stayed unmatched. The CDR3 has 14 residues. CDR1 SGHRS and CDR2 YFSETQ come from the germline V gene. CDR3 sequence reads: CASSLGQGGTEAFF. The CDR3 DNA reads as TGCGCCAGCAGCTTGGGCCAGGGGGGCACTGAAGCTTTCTTT.

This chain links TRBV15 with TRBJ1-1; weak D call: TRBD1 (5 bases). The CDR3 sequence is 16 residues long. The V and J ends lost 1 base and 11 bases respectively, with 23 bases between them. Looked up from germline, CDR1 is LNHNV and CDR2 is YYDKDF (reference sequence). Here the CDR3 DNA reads TGTGCCACCAGCAGAGCCCTCGGTCGGGGGGTCGAGGAGGCTTTCTTT. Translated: CATSRALGRGVEEAFF.

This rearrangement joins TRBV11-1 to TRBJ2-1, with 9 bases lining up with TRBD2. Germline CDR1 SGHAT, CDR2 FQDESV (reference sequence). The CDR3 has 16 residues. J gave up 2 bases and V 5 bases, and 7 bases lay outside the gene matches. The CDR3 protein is CASSPIRGGAYNEQFF. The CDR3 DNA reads TGTGCCAGCAGCCCAATCCGCGGGGGGGCCTACAATGAGCAGTTCTTC.

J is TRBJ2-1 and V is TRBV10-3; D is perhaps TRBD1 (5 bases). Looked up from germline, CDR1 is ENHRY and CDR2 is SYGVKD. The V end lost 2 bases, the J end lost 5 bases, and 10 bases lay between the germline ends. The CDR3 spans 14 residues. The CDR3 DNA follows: TGTGCCATCAGTGAGCAACAGGTAAACAATGAGCAGTTCTTC. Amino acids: CAISEQQVNNEQFF.

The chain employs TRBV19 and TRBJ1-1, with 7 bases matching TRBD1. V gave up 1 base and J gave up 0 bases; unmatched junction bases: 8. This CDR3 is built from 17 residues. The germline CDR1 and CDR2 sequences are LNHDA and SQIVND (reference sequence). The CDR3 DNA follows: TGTGCCAGTAGTATAGCATCGGGACAGTACATGAACACTGAAGCTTTCTTT. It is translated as CASSIASGQYMNTEAFF.

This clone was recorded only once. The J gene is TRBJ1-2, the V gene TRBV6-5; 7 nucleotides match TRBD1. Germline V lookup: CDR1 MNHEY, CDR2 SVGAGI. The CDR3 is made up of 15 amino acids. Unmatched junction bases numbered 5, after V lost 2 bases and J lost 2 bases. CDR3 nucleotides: TGTGCCAGCAGTTACGATGCAGGGGGGAACTATGGCTACACCTTC. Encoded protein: CASSYDAGGNYGYTF.

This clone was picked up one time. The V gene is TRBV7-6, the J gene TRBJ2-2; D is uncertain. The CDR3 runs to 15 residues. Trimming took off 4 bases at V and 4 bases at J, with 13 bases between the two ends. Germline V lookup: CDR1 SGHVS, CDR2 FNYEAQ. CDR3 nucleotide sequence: TGTGCCAGCAGCTCCGCGGCCGTCAGCACCGGGGAGCTGTTTTTT. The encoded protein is CASSSAAVSTGELFF.

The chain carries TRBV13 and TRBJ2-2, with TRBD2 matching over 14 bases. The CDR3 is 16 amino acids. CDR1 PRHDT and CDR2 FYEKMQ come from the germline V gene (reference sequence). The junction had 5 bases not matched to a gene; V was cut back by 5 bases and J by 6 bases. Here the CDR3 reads CASSLPGLAGAGELFF. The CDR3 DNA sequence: TGTGCCAGCAGCCTACCGGGACTAGCGGGAGCCGGGGAGCTGTTTTTT.

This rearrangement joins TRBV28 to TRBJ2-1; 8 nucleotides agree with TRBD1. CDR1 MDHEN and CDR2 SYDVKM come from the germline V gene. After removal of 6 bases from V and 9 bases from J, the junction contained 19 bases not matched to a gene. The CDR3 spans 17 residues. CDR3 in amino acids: CASRDAAGGLFLGEQFF. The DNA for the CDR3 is TGTGCCAGCAGAGACGCGGCAGGGGGCCTATTCTTGGGTGAGCAGTTCTTC.